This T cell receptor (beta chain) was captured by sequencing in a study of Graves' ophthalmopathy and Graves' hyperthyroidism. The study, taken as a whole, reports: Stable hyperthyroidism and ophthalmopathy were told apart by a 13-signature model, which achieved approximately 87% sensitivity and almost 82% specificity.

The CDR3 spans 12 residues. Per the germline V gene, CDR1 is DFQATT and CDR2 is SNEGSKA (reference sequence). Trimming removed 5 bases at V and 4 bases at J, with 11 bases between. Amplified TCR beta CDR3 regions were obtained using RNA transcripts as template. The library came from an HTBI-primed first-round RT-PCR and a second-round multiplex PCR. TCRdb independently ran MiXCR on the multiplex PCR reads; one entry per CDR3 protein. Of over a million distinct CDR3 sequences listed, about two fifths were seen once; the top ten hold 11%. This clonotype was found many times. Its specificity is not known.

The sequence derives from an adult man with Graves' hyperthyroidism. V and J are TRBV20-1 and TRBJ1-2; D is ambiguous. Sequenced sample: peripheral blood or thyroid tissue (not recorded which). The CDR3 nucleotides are TGCAGTGCTCCCGCCGTTACCTATGGCTACACCTTC. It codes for CSAPAVTYGYTF.